The present T cell receptor beta chain was sequenced within a study of glioma-infiltrating T cells after dendritic cell vaccination (dated by TCRdb to 2016 to 2018). Notes on the research overall: The cohort comprised about 15 glioblastoma patients from Phase I and II dendritic cell vaccination trials, 9 newly diagnosed and 6 with recurrent disease. Three intradermal dendritic cell vaccine injections were administered to patients at biweekly intervals in the arm below the axilla. Tumor-infiltrating lymphocyte content was quantified and tumor and blood repertoires were compared in dendritic cell-vaccinated glioblastoma patients by deep sequencing of TCR beta CDR3 regions. To make the vaccine, monocyte-derived dendritic cells were cultured for seven days with IL-4 and GM-CSF and then pulsed overnight with autologous tumor lysate. TCR sequencing metrics, including TIL content and tumor-blood repertoire overlap, were correlated with survival after dendritic cell vaccination. Between 2003 and 2012, patients were given autologous tumor lysate-pulsed dendritic cell vaccination. Overall study results and their limits: The cohort was small and heterogeneous, with few patients having full blood and tumor sets and even fewer initial-recurrent tumor pairs. No direct relationship between TCR clonality and survival was found, suggesting a diverse polyclonal response may matter. After dendritic cell vaccination, a higher estimated pretreatment TIL content predicted longer time to progression and overall survival. The TCR overlap response model with three groups was called speculative and said to need prospective validation.

Looking up the germline V gene yields CDR1 SGDLS and CDR2 YYNGEE. Trimming removed 0 bases from V and 5 bases from J; the gene matches leave 1 base unexplained. From cysteine to phenylalanine, the CDR3 is 13 amino acids long. Just the 39-base CDR3 DNA is kept, in frame starting at base 1. Using the immunoSEQ assay, TCRB CDR3 regions were amplified from roughly 1.9 micrograms of genomic DNA, or from all available DNA when less than that was on hand. The multiplex PCR employed 60 forward primers targeting TCR V beta segments and 13 reverse primers targeting J beta segments. To estimate reads per starting template, synthetic control templates were spiked into each sample at limiting dilution. Sequencing produced 87 bp reads on the Illumina HiSeq System. Concerning the study's data processing: PCR and sequencing errors were removed by a nearest neighbor algorithm that merged closely related sequences. TCR overlap was defined as the percentage of unique tumor TCR beta sequences that were also found in the peripheral blood of the same patient. TCRdb's version of the immuneACCESS table is confined to in-frame rearrangements and falls short of the full clone set. An unresolved V gene accounts for under half of the shortfall where checked; the remainder is of unknown origin. The V and J calls and the clone size are those of that table, but D and trimming were determined from the DNA. Across this sample there are tens of thousands of clones, with about four fifths seen only once. Jointly, the top ten make up 6.5% to 10% of the sample.

Patients were selected on the basis of adequate residual fresh-frozen tumor tissue and more than two years of available survival data. Although molecular status otherwise differed among the glioblastoma patients, no patient had an isocitrate dehydrogenase mutation. PBMC were collected before vaccination, two weeks after the third vaccination, and at tumor progression if tumor progression occurred. Genomic DNA was extracted with the Qiagen DNeasy Blood extraction Kit. About this clone: Its antigen is currently not known. No qualities accompany the bases; no much larger clone lies one base away.

The sequence was collected from a human donor with glioblastoma. This chain joins TRBV9 to TRBJ2-5; TRBD1 agrees with 7 junctional bases. The sample here was blood, taken before dendritic cell vaccination. At the DNA level, the sequence is TGTGCCAGCAGCGTAGGACAGGGCGAGACCCAGTACTTC. This yields the protein CASSVGQGETQYF. With the portions outside the CDR3 filled from the reference TRBV9 and TRBJ2-5 genes, the complete variable region becomes DSGVTQTPKHLITATGQRVTLRCSPRSGDLSVYWYQQSLDQGLQFLIQYYNGEERAKGNILERFSAQQFPDLHSELNLSSLELGDSALYFCASSVGQGETQYFGPGTRLLVL.